These 17 T cell receptor beta chains share one sample of origin, sequenced in a study of blood T cell repertoires in COVID-19. Clones were sequenced by immunoSEQ multiplex PCR, and TCRdb holds only the in-frame ones, with some missing. The sample records approximately 220,000 clones, about 85% being singletons. The sequenced material came from peripheral blood. The receptor source for this set is a woman older than 75 with acute or convalescent COVID-19.

The chain combines TRBV19 with TRBJ2-5; D call uncertain. Per the germline V gene, CDR1 is LNHDA and CDR2 is SQIVND (reference sequence). CDR3 length: 13 amino acids. V was pared by 3 bases and J by 3 bases, with 8 bases between. CDR3 coding DNA: TGTGCCAGTAGTATTAGTGCGGAAGAGACCCAGTACTTC. Amino acid sequence: CASSISAEETQYF. The full variable domain, in which reference TRBV19 and TRBJ2-5 provide the parts outside the CDR3, is DGGITQSPKYLFRKEGQNVTLSCEQNLNHDAMYWYRQDPGQGLRLIYYSQIVNDFQKGDIAEGYSVSREKKESFPLTVTSAQKNPTAFYLCASSISAEETQYFGPGTRLLVL.

The sample holds a few counts of this clone. The V and J genes are TRBV6-1 and TRBJ1-5; D gene uncertain. V was trimmed by 0 bases and J by 4 bases, leaving 10 bases between them. There are 15 residues in the CDR3. Per the germline V gene, CDR1 is MNHNS and CDR2 is SASEGT. The CDR3 sequence is CASSEARYDNQPQHF. As DNA, the CDR3 is TGTGCCAGCAGTGAAGCCAGGTACGATAATCAGCCCCAGCATTTT.

This CDR3 is CASSSGTLATNEKLFF. For the CDR3, the DNA is TGCGCCAGCAGCTCCGGGACTCTTGCAACTAATGAAAAACTGTTTTTT. V is TRBV5-1 and J is TRBJ1-4; D possibly corresponds to TRBD1 (5 bases). Trimming removed 3 bases from V and 0 bases from J, with 12 bases in between. Germline lookup yields CDR1 SGHRS and CDR2 YFSETQ. The CDR3 has 16 amino acids.

The chain links TRBV9 to TRBJ2-2; TRBD1 might be the D (5 bases). Germline V CDR1 and CDR2: SGDLS, YYNGEE. The CDR3 contains 16 residues. The germline V and J ends were trimmed by 1 base and 1 base, with 11 bases remaining between them. The CDR3 protein is CASSVKWQGNTGELFF. The CDR3 DNA is TGTGCCAGCAGCGTAAAGTGGCAGGGGAACACCGGGGAGCTGTTTTTT.

The chain carries TRBV10-1 and TRBJ2-3; TRBD2 agrees at 8 bases. The CDR3 is 14 residues long. The V and J ends lost 2 bases and 7 bases, in that order; junction bases with no gene match: 5. Per germline, CDR1 WNHNN and CDR2 SYGVQD (reference sequence). The CDR3 is CASSETGGTHTQYF. DNA of the CDR3: TGCGCCAGCAGTGAGACGGGGGGGACCCATACGCAGTATTTT.

The chain links TRBV6-2 or TRBV6-3 to TRBJ1-5, with 7 bases matching TRBD1. Germline V CDR1 and CDR2: MNHEY, SVGEGT. The CDR3 covers 14 residues. Trimming removed 5 bases from V and 4 bases from J; junction bases left unmatched: 5. The CDR3 DNA is TGTGCCAGCAGTCCAAGACAGGGTAATCAGCCCCAGCATTTT. It yields the protein CASSPRQGNQPQHF.

This clone occurred once. J is TRBJ1-2 and V is TRBV30; maybe TRBD1 (6 bases). The CDR3 is 12 residues long. Trimming shortened V by 6 bases and J by 8 bases, and 16 bases separated the two germline ends. Germline V gene lookup returns CDR1 GTSNPN and CDR2 SVGIG (reference sequence). The CDR3 spells CACSQGCGGYTF. The CDR3 DNA is TGTGCCTGTTCCCAGGGGTGTGGAGGCTACACCTTC.

The chain has TRBV6-5 and TRBJ2-1, with a possible D match to TRBD2 (5 bases). Trimming stripped 0 bases from V and 9 bases from J, with 12 bases between. Germline CDR1 MNHEY, CDR2 SVGAGI. The CDR3 runs 14 residues. This chain's CDR3 is CASSYSVLEGEQFF. In DNA, the CDR3 is TGTGCCAGCAGTTACTCGGTACTAGAAGGTGAGCAGTTCTTC.

The CDR3 is CASSQAGDTEAFF. The CDR3, as DNA: TGTGCCAGCAGCCAAGCAGGGGACACTGAAGCTTTCTTT. J is TRBJ1-1 and V is TRBV3-1 (or the pseudogene TRBV3-2); D possibly corresponds to TRBD1 (6 bases). Germline V gene data show CDR1 as LGHDT and CDR2 as YNNKEL (reference sequence). CDR3 length equals 13 residues. V was pared by 1 base and J by 3 bases, with 6 bases between.

V and J are TRBV18 and TRBJ2-7; D call uncertain. Germline V lookup: CDR1 KGHSH, CDR2 LQKENI. V shed 3 bases and J shed 2 bases, with 8 bases lying between them. CDR3 length equals 13 residues. The CDR3 nucleotides read TGTGCCAGCTCACCGTCTCAGACCTACGAGCAGTACTTC. Translating gives CASSPSQTYEQYF. Full variable domain (rest looked up from reference TRBV18 and TRBJ2-7): NAGVMQNPRHLVRRRGQEARLRCSPMKGHSHVYWYRQLPEEGLKFMVYLQKENIIDESGMPKERFSAEFPKEGPSILRIQQVVRGDSAAYFCASSPSQTYEQYFGPGTRLTVT.

J is TRBJ2-2 and V is TRBV5-4, with TRBD2 matching 14 bases. The germline CDR1 and CDR2 sequences are SGHNT and YYREEE (reference sequence). The CDR3 has 16 residues. Trimming at V came to 5 bases and at J to 5 bases, leaving 5 bases not matched to a gene. CDR3 bases: TGTGCCAGCAGTCCGAGACTAGCGGGAGGGACCGGGGAGCTGTTTTTT. Protein product: CASSPRLAGGTGELFF. Using reference TRBV5-4 and TRBJ2-2 for the parts outside the CDR3, the full variable domain is ETGVTQSPTHLIKTRGQQVTLRCSSQSGHNTVSWYQQALGQGPQFIFQYYREEENGRGNFPPRFSGLQFPNYSSELNVNALELDDSALYLCASSPRLAGGTGELFFGEGSRLTVL.

The chain carries TRBV19 and TRBJ1-2, with D unresolved. This CDR3 spans 13 amino acids. V lost 5 bases, J lost 1 base, and 8 bases lay in between. CDR1 and CDR2 from the germline V gene are LNHDA and SQIVND (reference sequence). CDR3 protein: CASSLGSNYGYTF. The DNA for the CDR3 is TGTGCCAGTAGTTTGGGCAGTAACTATGGCTACACCTTC. Full variable domain (rest looked up from reference TRBV19 and TRBJ1-2): DGGITQSPKYLFRKEGQNVTLSCEQNLNHDAMYWYRQDPGQGLRLIYYSQIVNDFQKGDIAEGYSVSREKKESFPLTVTSAQKNPTAFYLCASSLGSNYGYTFGSGTRLTVV.

J is TRBJ1-4 and V is TRBV18; weak D call: TRBD1 (5 bases). The CDR3 consists of 14 residues. Trimming removed 4 bases at V and 8 bases at J, with 14 bases between. Germline CDR1 is KGHSH and CDR2 is LQKENI. The CDR3 protein is CASSLDRFGEKLFF. The CDR3 DNA sequence: TGTGCCAGCTCACTCGACAGATTCGGAGAAAAACTGTTTTTT.

This chain connects TRBV11-3 to TRBJ1-1; D is perhaps TRBD1 (5 bases). CDR1 is SGHNT and CDR2 is YENEEA in the germline V gene. Trimming took 1 base from V and 3 from J, leaving 6 bases between them. There are 13 residues in the CDR3. CDR3 nucleotide sequence: TGTGCCAGCAGCTTAGTAGGGGACACTGAAGCTTTCTTT. Residues: CASSLVGDTEAFF. The full variable domain, its missing parts supplied by reference TRBV11-3 and TRBJ1-1, is EAGVVQSPRYKIIEKKQPVAFWCNPISGHNTLYWYLQNLGQGPELLIRYENEEAVDDSQLPKDRFSAERLKGVDSTLKIQPAELGDSAVYLCASSLVGDTEAFFGQGTRLTVV.

The V call is TRBV6-4, the J call TRBJ1-6, with D possibly being TRBD1 (6 bases). Germline CDR1 MRHNA, CDR2 SNTAGT. The CDR3 is 13 amino acids. Trimming took off 4 bases at V and 5 bases at J, with 6 bases between the two ends. The CDR3 region is CASSAGDNSPLHF. The CDR3 nucleotides are TGTGCCAGCAGTGCAGGGGATAATTCACCCCTCCACTTT.

The chain has TRBV6-4 and TRBJ2-1; TRBD2 aligns across 14 bases. The CDR3 is 19 amino acids. The V gene's germline CDR1 is MRHNA and CDR2 SNTAGT. The V segment lost 2 bases and the J segment 4 bases; nucleotides outside the gene matches: 10. The CDR3 spells CASSDPGLAGVGRYNEQFF. The DNA for the CDR3 is TGTGCCAGCAGTGACCCGGGACTAGCGGGAGTGGGAAGGTACAATGAGCAGTTCTTC.

As DNA, the CDR3 is TGTGCCAGCAGCCCTAGGGGGATCCGGGGCGACGAGCAGTACTTC. Protein: CASSPRGIRGDEQYF. This chain links TRBV7-6 with TRBJ2-7; TRBD1 might be the D (6 bases). The CDR3 is made up of 15 amino acids. Trimming left V 5 bases short and J 5 bases short, with 19 bases between. Germline V gene lookup returns CDR1 SGHVS and CDR2 FNYEAQ.